Listed here are 25 T cell receptor beta chains from one sample, sequenced in a study of blood T cell repertoires in COVID-19. Clones were sequenced by immunoSEQ multiplex PCR, and TCRdb holds only the in-frame ones, with some missing. The data contain around 13,000 clones, 75% to 85% of them singletons. The sample consisted of peripheral blood. The receptors stem from a man aged 35 to 55 with active or convalescent COVID-19.

V gene TRBV18 combines with J gene TRBJ2-7; D is perhaps TRBD1 (7 bases). The CDR3 length is 16 residues. The V end lost 6 bases, the J end lost 4 bases, and 22 bases lay between the germline ends. Germline V lookup: CDR1 KGHSH, CDR2 LQKENI. CDR3 region: CASSPLIGGGAYEQYF. CDR3 bases: TGTGCCAGCTCTCCATTGATTGGAGGGGGCGCATACGAGCAGTACTTC.

The chain recombines TRBV7-2 with TRBJ2-7, with D maybe TRBD1 (6 bases). This CDR3 has 15 residues. V lost 5 bases to trimming and J lost 3 bases, with 17 bases between them. CDR1 is SGHTA, CDR2 FQGNSA, per germline. DNA of the CDR3: TGTGCCAGCAGCCTAAGGGTCGACAGGTACTACGAGCAGTACTTC. Translating it yields CASSLRVDRYYEQYF. The complete variable domain, with remaining parts taken from reference TRBV7-2 and TRBJ2-7, reads GAGVSQSPSNKVTEKGKDVELRCDPISGHTALYWYRQSLGQGLEFLIYFQGNSAPDKSGLPSDRFSAERTGGSVSTLTIQRTQQEDSAVYLCASSLRVDRYYEQYFGPGTRLTVT.

This clone was observed once. This chain uses TRBV11-3 with TRBJ2-6, with D possibly matching TRBD1 (6 bases). Germline V gene data show CDR1 as SGHNT and CDR2 as YENEEA. Trimming cost V 6 bases and J 1 base, with 7 bases left between them. CDR3 size: 14 residues. The CDR3, as DNA: TGTGCCAGCAGGACAGGATCTGGGGCCAACGTCCTGACTTTC. This gives the protein CASRTGSGANVLTF.

This clone has just one count. Written as DNA, the CDR3 is TGTGCCAGCAGCCAAGGTAACAGGGCGGGCACTGAAGCTTTCTTT. Translated, it gives CASSQGNRAGTEAFF. The chain uses TRBV3-1 (or the pseudogene TRBV3-2) and TRBJ1-1; D may be TRBD1 (6 bases). The CDR3 spans 15 residues. The germline CDR1 and CDR2 sequences are LGHDT and YNNKEL (reference sequence). Trimming took 1 base from V and 4 from J, leaving 13 bases between them.

V and J are TRBV30 and TRBJ1-1, with a possible D match to TRBD1 (5 bases). V was clipped by 2 bases and J by 5 bases, with 6 bases between them. This CDR3 has 11 amino acids. Germline lookup yields CDR1 GTSNPN and CDR2 SVGIG (reference sequence). The CDR3 loop reads CAWSKGTEAFF. The DNA of the CDR3 is TGTGCCTGGAGTAAGGGGACTGAAGCTTTCTTT.

V gene TRBV12-3 or TRBV12-4 combines with J gene TRBJ2-7; 9 bases fit TRBD1. The CDR3 loop spans 12 amino acids. The J segment lost 7 bases and the V segment lost 7 bases, leaving 5 bases of the junction unmatched. The CDR3 protein is CASTKGTGEQYF. CDR3 nucleotides: TGTGCCAGCACCAAGGGGACAGGGGAGCAGTACTTC.

The chain is built from TRBV12-5 and TRBJ1-5, with TRBD1 identical over 8 bases. The V segment lost 1 base and the J segment 4 bases; nucleotides outside the gene matches: 3. The CDR3 has 15 residues. CDR1 is LGHNT and CDR2 is FRNRAP in the germline V gene. The CDR3 region is CASGLGTGPNQPQHF. The CDR3, as DNA: TGTGCTAGTGGTTTGGGGACAGGGCCTAATCAGCCCCAGCATTTT.

The chain has TRBV7-8 and TRBJ2-5; weak D call: TRBD1 (6 bases). Germline V CDR1 and CDR2: SGHVS, FQNEAQ. Between the trimmed V and J ends, which lost 2 bases and 5 bases, there was a span of 21 bases. This CDR3 comprises 17 residues. This CDR3 is CASSLKRVAGDRETQYF. CDR3 DNA: TGTGCCAGCAGCTTAAAACGGGTGGCAGGGGATAGGGAGACCCAGTACTTC.

The CDR3 reads CASRILPGQGKSGGSEAFF. In DNA, the CDR3 is TGTGCCAGCAGGATTTTACCGGGACAGGGGAAAAGTGGTGGCTCTGAAGCTTTCTTT. This chain connects TRBV5-8 to TRBJ1-1, with 10 bases identical to TRBD1. The CDR3 runs to 19 residues. The V segment lost 5 bases and the J segment 6 bases; nucleotides outside the gene matches: 22. Germline V gives CDR1 SGHTS, CDR2 YDEGEE.

This sequence joins TRBV6-5 and TRBJ2-3; possibly TRBD2 for D (5 bases). Trimming shortened V by 6 bases and J by 2 bases, and 12 bases separated the two germline ends. The CDR3 is made up of 14 amino acids. CDR1 is MNHEY and CDR2 is SVGAGI in the germline V gene. The CDR3 region is CASRKDFNTDTQYF. For the CDR3, the DNA is TGTGCCAGCAGAAAGGACTTTAACACAGATACGCAGTATTTT.

This sequence joins TRBV12-2 and TRBJ2-5; TRBD2 is the table's D call and was not checked against the DNA. TRBV12-2 is a documented pseudogene. The CDR3 loop spans 14 amino acids. In DNA form, the CDR3 reads TGTGCAAGTCGCTTACCGGGACTCTCCGGGACCCAGTACTTC. As protein: CASRLPGLSGTQYF.

J is TRBJ2-2 and V is TRBV4-2, with 10 positions matching TRBD2. Germline values: CDR1 LGHNA, CDR2 YNFKEQ. The CDR3 is 18 amino acids. Trimming at V came to 0 bases and at J to 2 bases, leaving 6 bases not matched to a gene. The CDR3 loop is CASSQDPSGGRNTGELFF. CDR3 coding DNA: TGTGCCAGCAGCCAAGATCCTAGCGGGGGCCGTAACACCGGGGAGCTGTTTTTT.

This clone was counted a few times. The chain recombines TRBV11-2 with TRBJ2-3; 7 nucleotides align to TRBD2. The junction had 2 bases not matched to a gene; V was cut back by 2 bases and J by 3 bases. The CDR3 length is 14 residues. CDR1 and CDR2 (germline): SGHAT, FQNNGV. The CDR3 is CASSLREGTDTQYF. CDR3 coding DNA: TGTGCCAGCAGCTTAAGGGAGGGAACAGATACGCAGTATTTT.

The chain has TRBV23-1 and TRBJ2-1, with D tentatively TRBD1 (5 bases). TRBV23-1 carries the ORF label, with uncertain function. The V end was cut by 2 bases, the J end by 0 bases, with 11 bases between. The CDR3 loop spans 16 amino acids. This CDR3 is CASSQLYRPSYNEQFF. As DNA, the CDR3 is TGCGCCAGCAGTCAACTATACAGGCCCTCCTACAATGAGCAGTTCTTC.

The chain combines TRBV3-1 (or the pseudogene TRBV3-2) with TRBJ2-4, with 10 bases fitting TRBD2. Germline values: CDR1 LGHDT, CDR2 YNNKEL (reference sequence). This CDR3 is built from 19 residues. V lost 2 bases to trimming and J lost 6 bases; unmatched junction nucleotides: 16. CDR3 sequence: CASSQPSLFPSGGTNIQYF. The DNA of the CDR3 is TGTGCCAGCAGCCAACCTTCCTTGTTTCCTAGCGGGGGTACAAACATTCAGTACTTC.

V and J are TRBV9 and TRBJ2-3, with 8 bases identical to TRBD2. The CDR3 is 17 amino acids. The trim removed 7 bases at V and 3 bases at J, leaving 16 bases unmatched. Germline V CDR1 and CDR2: SGDLS, YYNGEE. The CDR3 bases are TGTGCCAGCGGTGCGGGGAACGGGAGGGCCGGGACAGATACGCAGTATTTT. As protein: CASGAGNGRAGTDTQYF. Filled out from reference TRBV9 and TRBJ2-3, the complete variable domain reads DSGVTQTPKHLITATGQRVTLRCSPRSGDLSVYWYQQSLDQGLQFLIQYYNGEERAKGNILERFSAQQFPDLHSELNLSSLELGDSALYFCASGAGNGRAGTDTQYFGPGTRLTVL.

The J gene is TRBJ2-5, the V gene TRBV19; 12 bases map to TRBD2. J gave up 3 bases and V 5 bases, and 1 base lay outside the gene matches. The germline CDR1 and CDR2 sequences are LNHDA and SQIVND (reference sequence). This CDR3 has 14 residues. CDR3 amino acids: CASSASGGEETQYF. In DNA form, the CDR3 reads TGTGCCAGTAGTGCTAGCGGGGGGGAAGAGACCCAGTACTTC.

This clone was counted once. The gene calls are TRBV11-2 and TRBJ2-1; 11 bases align to TRBD2. The CDR3 loop spans 15 amino acids. Germline V lookup: CDR1 SGHAT, CDR2 FQNNGV. V trimming: 4 bases; J trimming: 6 bases; junction bases outside the gene matches: 5. The CDR3 bases are TGTGCCAGCAGCTCCACTAGCGGGAGACGCAATGAGCAGTTCTTC. Translating it yields CASSSTSGRRNEQFF.

The rearrangement links TRBV6-1 to TRBJ2-2, with a tentative D call TRBD2 (5 bases). Germline V CDR1 and CDR2: MNHNS, SASEGT. This CDR3 contains 16 residues. Trimming pared 1 base from V and 1 base from J, leaving 10 bases between. The CDR3 DNA is TGTGCCAGCAGTGAAGAGTACGGGGTGAACACCGGGGAGCTGTTTTTT. Its protein is CASSEEYGVNTGELFF.

This clone was observed a single time. V usage is TRBV4-2 and J usage is TRBJ2-1, with 10 bases matching TRBD2. The CDR3 is 17 residues long. V shed 1 base, J shed 12 bases, and the junction held 15 bases outside the gene matches. Germline CDR1 and CDR2: LGHNA and YNFKEQ. The CDR3 protein is CASSQVLASGRQGTQFF. Written as DNA, the CDR3 is TGTGCCAGCAGCCAAGTTTTGGCTAGCGGGAGACAGGGGACGCAGTTCTTC.

V and J are TRBV6-6 and TRBJ1-2; D call uncertain. V was clipped by 0 bases and J by 4 bases, with 12 bases between them. Germline CDR1 MNHNY, CDR2 SVGAGI (reference sequence). CDR3 length: 15 residues. CDR3 nucleotide sequence: TGTGCCAGCAGTTACTCCGCCCCCCGGGTCTATGGCTACACCTTC. This gives the protein CASSYSAPRVYGYTF.

The sample holds one count of this clone. This chain joins TRBV6-5 and TRBJ2-5, with 8 positions matching TRBD1. CDR1 and CDR2 from the germline V gene are MNHEY and SVGAGI. The length of the CDR3 is 15 residues. J was trimmed by 1 base and V by 7 bases; bases with no gene match: 8. For the CDR3, the DNA is TGTGCCAGCACTGGACAGGGCCGTGGCCAAGAGACCCAGTACTTC. Protein sequence: CASTGQGRGQETQYF.

CDR3 in DNA: TGTGCCAGCAACCGGGACAGGGGGGATTGGTACGAGCAGTACTTC. Translated: CASNRDRGDWYEQYF. The V call is TRBV6-5, the J call TRBJ2-7; TRBD1 aligns across 11 bases. Trimming removed 7 bases from V and 4 bases from J; junction bases left unmatched: 9. Germline values: CDR1 MNHEY, CDR2 SVGAGI. This CDR3 spans 15 amino acids.

The rearrangement links TRBV27 to TRBJ2-3; TRBD1 might be the D (5 bases). Germline V CDR1 and CDR2: MNHEY, SMNVEV (reference sequence). The CDR3 has 15 amino acids. V was pared by 5 bases and J by 5 bases, with 17 bases between. CDR3 in amino acids: CASSPQGFDGDTQYF. DNA of the CDR3: TGTGCCAGCAGTCCCCAGGGATTTGATGGAGATACGCAGTATTTT.

This chain connects TRBV7-6 to TRBJ2-1, with 14 bases matching TRBD2. Germline V gives CDR1 SGHVS, CDR2 FNYEAQ. V was clipped by 3 bases and J by 7 bases; unmatched bases: 8. This CDR3 region has 17 residues. DNA of the CDR3: TGTGCCAGCAGCTTCCTCGCGGGACTAGCGGGAGAAAATGAGCAGTTCTTC. As protein: CASSFLAGLAGENEQFF.